The 5 T cell receptor beta chains presented below share a single source sample, sequenced in a study of blood T cell repertoires in COVID-19. Data came from immunoSEQ multiplex PCR; TCRdb stores just in-frame clones and leaves some out. The sample has around 200,000 clones; about 88% are singletons. The specimen sequenced was PBMCs or T cells enriched from blood (not recorded which). These receptors came from a woman aged 30 to 39 who had been exposed to COVID-19.

The chain joins TRBV24-1 to TRBJ1-3; 7 bases are shared with TRBD1. The V gene's germline CDR1 is KGHDR and CDR2 SFDVKD. This CDR3 region has 13 residues. V trimming: 10 bases; J trimming: 2 bases; junction bases outside the gene matches: 4. CDR3 amino acids: CATATGAGNTIYF. In nucleotides, the CDR3 is TGTGCCACTGCCACAGGGGCTGGAAACACCATATATTTT.

About this clone: The same CDR3 is also encoded by other DNA sequences in this sample. V usage is TRBV9 and J usage is TRBJ1-3; no definite D call. V was clipped by 2 bases and J by 0 bases, with 9 bases between them. The germline gives CDR1 SGDLS, CDR2 YYNGEE. CDR3 size: 15 residues. The CDR3, as DNA: TGTGCCAGCAGCGTCTCAGGATTCTCTGGAAACACCATATATTTT. Its protein is CASSVSGFSGNTIYF.

The chain links TRBV5-1 to TRBJ2-5; 7 bases are a match to TRBD2. The CDR3 has 13 residues. Germline loops: CDR1 SGHRS, CDR2 YFSETQ. V gave up 6 bases and J gave up 2 bases; unmatched junction bases: 4. CDR3 DNA sequence: TGCGCCAGCATGGGGACTATACAAGAGACCCAGTACTTC. Its translation is CASMGTIQETQYF.

This chain joins TRBV5-6 and TRBJ2-3, with D uncertain. The CDR3 is 13 amino acids. V lost 4 bases, J lost 2 bases, and 8 bases lay in between. Germline loops: CDR1 SGHDT, CDR2 YYEEEE. The DNA for the CDR3 is TGTGCCAGCAGCCCTACCTTCACAGATACGCAGTATTTT. It encodes CASSPTFTDTQYF.

The rearrangement uses TRBV10-3 and TRBJ1-5; a weak D match, TRBD1 (6 bases). This CDR3 contains 15 residues. The V and J ends lost 0 bases and 6 bases respectively, with 12 bases between them. CDR1 ENHRY and CDR2 SYGVKD come from the germline V gene. Here the CDR3 reads CAISESRGGGQPQHF. The CDR3 DNA sequence: TGTGCCATCAGTGAGTCGAGAGGGGGGGGTCAGCCCCAGCATTTT.